Below, 4 T cell receptor beta chains from the same sample are listed, as sequenced in a study of early T cells in non-severe SARS-CoV-2 infection. MiXCR, run by TCRdb on the 5' RACE reads, gives a single entry per CDR3 protein. The table shows about 64,000 distinct CDR3 sequences, with approximately 9.2% occurring only once. Material: whole blood, obtained at baseline. These receptor sequences come from an adult who was a healthcare worker with PCR-confirmed SARS-CoV-2 infection or an uninfected control (not recorded which).

Many counts were recorded for this clonotype. The CDR3 loop is CATGTSLPDTQYF. In DNA form, the CDR3 reads TGTGCCACCGGGACTAGCTTACCAGATACGCAGTATTTT. The chain has TRBV7-2 and TRBJ2-3, with 9 bases aligning to TRBD2. Germline V gene lookup returns CDR1 SGHTA and CDR2 FQGNSA. The CDR3 totals 13 residues. The trim removed 10 bases at V and 4 bases at J, leaving 6 bases unmatched.

This clonotype has just a few counts. The chain is built from TRBV20-1 and TRBJ2-1; 7 bases align to TRBD2. V dropped 6 bases and J dropped 0; count of bases not matched to a gene: 11. The CDR3 loop spans 16 amino acids. Germline lookup yields CDR1 DFQATT and CDR2 SNEGSKA (reference sequence). CDR3 in amino acids: CSAPWVTSSSYNEQFF. The CDR3 region has the DNA TGCAGTGCCCCGTGGGTGACTAGCAGCTCCTACAATGAGCAGTTCTTC.

This clonotype occurred many times. J is TRBJ2-5 and V is TRBV20-1, with 11 bases fitting TRBD2. This CDR3 spans 13 amino acids. V was pared by 5 bases and J by 1 base, with 0 bases of the junction left unmatched. Germline-derived CDR1 and CDR2 are DFQATT and SNEGSKA (reference sequence). The CDR3 loop is CSAGTSGQETQYF. The CDR3 coding sequence is TGCAGTGCTGGGACTAGCGGCCAAGAGACCCAGTACTTC.

The chain couples TRBV18 to TRBJ2-2; D call uncertain. Germline V gene lookup returns CDR1 KGHSH and CDR2 LQKENI. The CDR3 is 16 amino acids. The V end was cut by 0 bases, the J end by 4 bases, with 12 bases between. The CDR3 DNA reads TGTGCCAGCTCACCACCGGTCAGGAGCATCACCGGGGAGCTGTTTTTT. Protein sequence: CASSPPVRSITGELFF. The entire variable domain, with the rest obtained from reference TRBV18 and TRBJ2-2, is as follows: NAGVMQNPRHLVRRRGQEARLRCSPMKGHSHVYWYRQLPEEGLKFMVYLQKENIIDESGMPKERFSAEFPKEGPSILRIQQVVRGDSAAYFCASSPPVRSITGELFFGEGSRLTVL.